This T cell receptor beta chain comes out of a study of beta chain features in type 1 diabetes. Study-wide context: Sorted cell examination encompassed approximately 110 million cells across all samples.

All of the isolated RNA was reverse transcribed, so expressed TCRB transcripts were sequenced. This table comes from immunoSEQ multiplex PCR, and its TCRdb copy is limited to in-frame clones, with some not included. The table lists 150,000 to 190,000 clones, around 8% of them singletons. J was trimmed by 6 bases and V by 3 bases; bases with no gene match: 10. Germline V gives CDR1 SGHNT, CDR2 YYREEE (reference sequence). The CDR3 loop spans 15 amino acids. This clone was seen a few times. The rearrangement links TRBV5-4 to TRBJ2-3, with TRBD2 matching over 7 bases. The receptor was derived from a man younger than 35 in good health. The sample consisted of central memory CD4+ T cells from blood. The CDR3 protein is CASSWGGRGADTQYF. CDR3 nucleotides: TGTGCCAGCAGCTGGGGGGGGAGGGGCGCCGATACGCAGTATTTT.